A selection of T cell receptor beta chains follows, all from one sample in a study of OX40 agonist ivuxolimab in advanced cancers. Sequenced by immunoSEQ multiplex PCR; TCRdb stores in-frame clones only, minus some. The profile covers approximately 94,000 clones, with around nine tenths appearing a single time and around 0.16% taken by the ten largest. Sequencing used CD4+ or CD8+ T cells sorted from blood, obtained in a trial of the OX40 agonist ivuxolimab. The receptors stem from an adult with an advanced solid tumor such as melanoma, head and neck, liver or kidney cancer. Each CDR3 is given with its conserved first and last residue. The D gene is left open where the match is weak. Only some rows state a clone size, as once, few, many or a class for expanded clones.

>TRBJ2-2|NA|TRBD2|TRBV7-2
CASSSAGGPSTGELFF
TGTGCCAGCAGCTCAGCGGGGGGGCCTAGCACCGGGGAGCTGTTTTTT
>TRBJ2-1|NA|NA|TRBV7-3
CASSGDNYNEQFF
TGTGCCAGCAGCGGGGACAACTACAATGAGCAGTTCTTC
>TRBJ2-1|NA|TRBD1|TRBV2
CARGQGERVQFF
TGTGCCAGAGGACAGGGAGAACGGGTGCAGTTCTTC
>TRBJ2-2|NA|NA|TRBV5-1
CASSLPSMNTGELFF
TGCGCCAGCAGCTTGCCCTCGATGAACACCGGGGAGCTGTTTTTT
>TRBJ2-5|NA|NA|TRBV5-4
CASSLGLARETQYF
TGTGCCAGCAGCTTGGGCCTAGCGAGGGAGACCCAGTACTTC
>TRBJ1-1|once|NA|TRBV30
CAWRGRENTEAFF
TGTGCCTGGAGGGGGCGAGAGAACACTGAAGCTTTCTTT
>TRBJ2-7|NA|TRBD1|TRBV6-1
CASSRTGTEQYF
TGTGCCAGCAGCAGGACAGGAACCGAGCAGTACTTC
>TRBJ2-3|NA|TRBD2|TRBV7-2
CASSLRRTSGRPDTQYF
TGTGCCAGCAGCCTACGACGGACTAGCGGGAGGCCAGATACGCAGTATTTT
>TRBJ2-7|NA|TRBD1|TRBV6-5
CASSQSSAQGAMQYF
TGTGCCAGCAGTCAATCCTCAGCCCAGGGGGCTATGCAGTACTTC
>TRBJ1-1|NA|NA|TRBV19
CASSVIGRMNTEAFF
TGTGCCAGTAGTGTCATAGGGCGGATGAACACTGAAGCTTTCTTT
>TRBJ1-5|NA|TRBD1|TRBV28
CASSRDRVQPQHF
TGTGCCAGCAGCCGAGACAGGGTTCAGCCCCAGCATTTT
>TRBJ2-7|few|NA|TRBV4-1
CASSQGLPPYEQYF
TGCGCCAGCAGCCAAGGTCTGCCTCCCTACGAGCAGTACTTC
>TRBJ1-2|few|NA|TRBV5-1
CASRPEGGYGYTF
TGCGCCAGCAGACCGGAGGGTGGCTATGGCTACACCTTC
>TRBJ1-4|NA|NA|TRBV5-1
CASSSTGSPNEKLFF
TGCGCCAGCAGCTCAACAGGGAGCCCTAATGAAAAACTGTTTTTT
>TRBJ1-6|NA|NA|TRBV4-1
CASSEGQQNSPLHF
TGCGCCAGCAGCGAAGGACAACAGAATTCACCCCTCCACTTT
>TRBJ1-5|NA|NA|TRBV5-1
CASSFGDPAQPQHF
TGCGCCAGCAGCTTCGGTGATCCTGCTCAGCCCCAGCATTTT
>TRBJ2-2|NA|TRBD2|TRBV5-4
CASSWGTSGPNTGELFF
TGTGCCAGCAGCTGGGGAACTAGCGGACCGAACACCGGGGAGCTGTTTTTT
>TRBJ1-5|NA|NA|TRBV21-1
CASSKARFDQPQHF
TGTGCCAGCAGCAAAGCGCGTTTTGACCAGCCCCAGCATTTT
>TRBJ2-3|NA|TRBD2|TRBV29-1
CSVVFRGGWRDTQYF
TGCAGCGTTGTGTTTCGCGGGGGGTGGAGGGATACGCAGTATTTT
>TRBJ1-1|few|NA|TRBV2
CASSPTDYEAFF
TGTGCCAGCAGCCCGACAGACTATGAAGCTTTCTTT
>TRBJ2-6|NA|NA|TRBV29-1
CSVGVGGANVLTF
TGCAGCGTAGGGGTAGGGGGGGCCAACGTCCTGACTTTC
>TRBJ1-6|NA|NA|TRBV10-3
CAISIQAGSPLHF
TGTGCCATCAGTATACAGGCTGGATCACCCCTCCACTTT
>TRBJ2-7|NA|TRBD1|TRBV5-5
CASSWAGQGYEQYF
TGTGCCAGCAGCTGGGCGGGACAGGGATACGAGCAGTACTTC
>TRBJ2-7|once|NA|TRBV5-1
CASSFPDTGKNLYEQYF
TGCGCCAGCAGCTTCCCGGACACCGGGAAGAATCTCTACGAGCAGTACTTC
>TRBJ2-5|NA|NA|TRBV19
CASSIQSGWGQETQYF
TGTGCCAGTAGTATCCAGTCAGGTTGGGGGCAAGAGACCCAGTACTTC
>TRBJ2-1|NA|NA|TRBV5-4
CASSPIQTLTYNEQFF
TGTGCCAGCAGCCCAATTCAGACCCTAACCTACAATGAGCAGTTCTTC
>TRBJ1-2|NA|NA|TRBV6-5
CASRGPMKGYTF
TGTGCCAGCAGAGGTCCTATGAAGGGCTACACCTTC
>TRBJ2-2|once|NA|TRBV6-1
CASSFLQGTGELFF
TGTGCCAGCAGCTTCCTACAGGGTACCGGGGAGCTGTTTTTT
>TRBJ2-1|NA|NA|TRBV9
CASSETPGRNNEQFF
TGTGCCAGCAGCGAAACACCGGGCCGAAACAATGAGCAGTTCTTC
>TRBJ1-4|NA|NA|TRBV2
CASSGPPTNEKLFF
TGTGCCAGCTCAGGTCCCCCAACTAATGAAAAACTGTTTTTT
>TRBJ2-7|NA|TRBD1|TRBV9
CASSVLRQGGEQYF
TGTGCCAGCAGCGTATTGAGACAGGGCGGCGAGCAGTACTTC
>TRBJ2-6|NA|NA|TRBV5-1
CASRQETGANVLTF
TGCGCCAGCAGGCAGGAGACTGGGGCCAACGTCCTGACTTTC
>TRBJ1-6|NA|NA|TRBV21-1
CASSKAAGPLGGTLHF
TGTGCCAGCAGCAAAGCGGCAGGGCCCTTGGGGGGGACCCTCCACTTT
>TRBJ2-7|NA|NA|TRBV15
CATSRGGRDSSYEQYF
TGTGCCACCAGCAGGGGCGGACGGGACTCTTCGTACGAGCAGTACTTC
>TRBJ2-5|NA|NA|TRBV27
CASSLFGFGRETQYF
TGTGCCAGCAGTTTATTTGGTTTCGGTCGAGAGACCCAGTACTTC
>TRBJ2-7|NA|NA|TRBV20-1
CSARSLTEQYF
TGCAGTGCTAGATCCCTTACCGAGCAGTACTTC
>TRBJ2-3|NA|TRBD1|TRBV29-1
CSVDRGPTQYF
TGCAGCGTTGACAGGGGGCCTACGCAGTATTTT
>TRBJ2-7|NA|TRBD1|TRBV5-1
CASSLTLPGGEQYF
TGCGCCAGCAGCTTAACTTTACCAGGGGGCGAACAGTACTTC
>TRBJ1-1|many|TRBD1|TRBV9
CASSPRQGVDTEAFF
TGTGCCAGCAGCCCTCGACAGGGGGTAGACACTGAAGCTTTCTTT
>TRBJ1-3|NA|TRBD1|TRBV2
CASSADRASGNTIYF
TGTGCCAGCAGCGCAGACAGGGCATCTGGAAACACCATATATTTT
>TRBJ2-1|NA|TRBD2|TRBV5-1
CASSLEVGGSSEQFF
TGCGCCAGCAGCTTGGAGGTCGGGGGGTCCAGTGAGCAGTTCTTC
>TRBJ1-3|NA|TRBD1|TRBV30
CAWTLKLGHPDREQSSGNTIYF
TGTGCCTGGACACTTAAACTCGGACACCCCGACAGGGAGCAATCATCTGGAAACACCATATATTTT
>TRBJ2-7|NA|NA|TRBV6-4
CASSDGGGSSYEQYF
TGTGCCAGCAGTGACGGTGGGGGAAGCTCCTACGAGCAGTACTTC
>TRBJ1-5|NA|NA|TRBV30
CASGANSNQPQHF
TGTGCCTCGGGAGCGAATAGCAATCAGCCCCAGCATTTT
>TRBJ2-1|NA|NA|TRBV7-3
CASSLTGLLRDNEQFF
TGTGCCAGCAGCTTAACTGGACTCCTCCGGGACAATGAGCAGTTCTTC
>TRBJ2-5|NA|TRBD2|TRBV7-9
CASSSGSGAQETQYF
TGTGCCAGCAGCTCGGGTAGCGGGGCACAAGAGACCCAGTACTTC
>TRBJ1-4|NA|TRBD1|TRBV9
CASSPGQGPSLNEKLFF
TGTGCCAGCAGCCCTGGACAGGGGCCATCCCTTAATGAAAAACTGTTTTTT
>TRBJ1-2|NA|TRBD1|TRBV5-4
CASSTRGQGIGGYTF
TGTGCCAGCAGCACGAGGGGACAGGGGATCGGTGGCTACACCTTC
>TRBJ2-3|NA|NA|TRBV9
CASSAVRDFTDTQYF
TGTGCCAGCAGCGCGGTGCGGGACTTCACAGATACGCAGTATTTT
>TRBJ2-1|NA|NA|TRBV5-1
CASMGGTYNEQFF
TGCGCCAGCATGGGGGGAACCTACAATGAGCAGTTCTTC
>TRBJ2-3|NA|NA|TRBV29-1
CSVARGTDTQYF
TGCAGCGTTGCACGAGGCACAGATACGCAGTATTTT
>TRBJ2-3|NA|NA|TRBV9
CASSVVGESTDTQYF
TGTGCCAGCAGCGTAGTGGGGGAGAGCACAGATACGCAGTATTTT
>TRBJ2-4|NA|NA|TRBV7-9
CASSPRRKNIQYF
TGTGCCAGCAGCCCACGACGGAAAAACATTCAGTACTTC
>TRBJ1-1|NA|TRBD1|TRBV30
CAWGGSGQGIEAFF
TGTGCCTGGGGCGGCAGTGGACAGGGGATTGAAGCTTTCTTT
>TRBJ2-7|NA|TRBD2|TRBV11-2
CASSLELAGTYEQYF
TGTGCCAGCAGCTTAGAACTAGCGGGGACCTACGAGCAGTACTTC
>TRBJ1-1|NA|TRBD1|TRBV2
CASSAVGTGVTFF
TGTGCCAGCAGTGCAGTGGGGACAGGGGTAACTTTCTTT
>TRBJ1-5|NA|TRBD1|TRBV11-2
CASSLTGGSQPQHF
TGTGCCAGCAGCTTGACAGGGGGCAGTCAGCCCCAGCATTTT
>TRBJ2-7|NA|NA|TRBV30
CAWSPYEVGYEQYF
TGTGCCTGGAGTCCCTACGAGGTCGGCTACGAGCAGTACTTC